This TCR beta chain came from a study of a mutant IDH1 vaccine in newly diagnosed glioma. Study at large: Most patients had radiochemotherapy with temozolomide before enrollment; others had one alone.

Germline loops: CDR1 WNHNN, CDR2 SYGVQD (reference sequence). The CDR3 totals 16 residues. V was pared by 0 bases and J by 3 bases, with 4 bases of the junction left unmatched. Concerning this clone: Its antigen is unknown.

The assay was immunoSEQ multiplex PCR, and TCRdb's table has in-frame clones only and misses some. The sample carries around 56,000 clones, about 81% recorded once. Time point here: week 23, last vaccination. One vaccine dose held 300 ug of mutant IDH1 20-mer peptide and came with topical imiquimod. The specimen was PBMCs, collected from a glioma patient whose treatment included an IDH1 peptide vaccine. The TCR was taken from a woman aged 35 to 49 with glioma. Some clones in this sample may be carry-over from other donors' samples. The chain joins TRBV10-1 to TRBJ2-2; 7 nucleotides match TRBD1. The CDR3 nucleotides read TGCGCCAGCAGTGAGTCGATAGGGACAGACACCGGGGAGCTGTTTTTT. Protein: CASSESIGTDTGELFF.